This T cell receptor beta chain was recorded in a study of human T cells and chemical hapten exposure. Overall study: Researchers reported sensitizing an approximately 2 cm by approximately 2 cm upper inner arm skin site with 2% DPC.

Study-level findings and limits: The immune response of these alopecia patients might not match healthy individuals'. TCRs at a frequency above 1 in 1000 stayed unchanged with DPC sensitization. Compared to controls, expanded TCRs made significantly more large clusters of similar CDR3s.

TCRdb re-derived calls from the RACE reads in MiXCR, one entry per CDR3 protein. Of about 42,000 distinct CDR3 sequences detected, 9.5% to 10% appear once; the ten largest clones hold about 14%. Trimming took off 0 bases at V and 2 bases at J, with 11 bases between the two ends. The CDR3 covers 15 residues. Worth noting for this clonotype: What it recognizes is unknown.

Time point indicated: patch test 2, 6 weeks after DPC sensitization. Documented treatment: therapeutic diphenylcyclopropenone sensitization with weekly scalp DPC. Whole blood, unfractionated, served as the material for total RNA extraction. The receptor was derived from a woman in her twenties or thirties with alopecia areata. Some clones in this sample may be carry-over from other donors' samples. The genes are TRBV12-3 or TRBV12-4 and TRBJ2-7, with D tentatively TRBD1 or TRBD2 (5 bases each). The source material was whole blood, sampled in connection with sensitization to the hapten diphenylcyclopropenone (DPC). The CDR3 DNA sequence: TGTGCCAGCAGTTTAGCGGGGGATCCCCCCTACGAGCAGTACTTC. Its translation is CASSLAGDPPYEQYF.